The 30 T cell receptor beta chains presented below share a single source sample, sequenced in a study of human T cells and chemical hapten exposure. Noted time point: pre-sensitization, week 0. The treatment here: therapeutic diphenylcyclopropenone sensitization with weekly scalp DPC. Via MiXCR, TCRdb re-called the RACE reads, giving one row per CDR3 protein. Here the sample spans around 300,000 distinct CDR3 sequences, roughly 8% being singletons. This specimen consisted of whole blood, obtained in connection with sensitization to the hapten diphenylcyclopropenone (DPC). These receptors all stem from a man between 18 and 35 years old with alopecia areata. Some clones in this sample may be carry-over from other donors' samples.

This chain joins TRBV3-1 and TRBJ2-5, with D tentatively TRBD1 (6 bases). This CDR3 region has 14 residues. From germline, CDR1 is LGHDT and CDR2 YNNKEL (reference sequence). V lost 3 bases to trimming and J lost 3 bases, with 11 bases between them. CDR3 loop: CASSQRTVEETQYF. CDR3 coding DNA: TGTGCCAGCAGCCAGCGGACAGTTGAAGAGACCCAGTACTTC.

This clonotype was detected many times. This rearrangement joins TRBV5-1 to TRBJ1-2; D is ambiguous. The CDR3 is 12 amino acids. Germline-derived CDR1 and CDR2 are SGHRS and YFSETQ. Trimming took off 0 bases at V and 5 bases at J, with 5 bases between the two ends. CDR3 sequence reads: CASSLEEYGYTF. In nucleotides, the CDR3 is TGCGCCAGCAGCTTGGAGGAGTATGGCTACACCTTC.

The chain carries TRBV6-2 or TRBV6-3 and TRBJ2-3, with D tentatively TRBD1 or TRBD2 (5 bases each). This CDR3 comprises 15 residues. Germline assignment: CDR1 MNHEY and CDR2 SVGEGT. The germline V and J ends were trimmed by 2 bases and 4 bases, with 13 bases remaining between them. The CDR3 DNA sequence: TGTGCCAGCAGTTACGAATACGAGGGGCCAGATACGCAGTATTTT. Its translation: CASSYEYEGPDTQYF.

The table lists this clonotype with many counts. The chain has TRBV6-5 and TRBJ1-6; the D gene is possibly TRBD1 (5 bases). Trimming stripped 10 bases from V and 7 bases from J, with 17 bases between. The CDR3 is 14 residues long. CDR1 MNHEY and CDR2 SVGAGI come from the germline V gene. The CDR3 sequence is CATSMQGQNSPLHF. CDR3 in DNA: TGTGCCACTTCGATGCAGGGTCAAAATTCACCCCTCCACTTT.

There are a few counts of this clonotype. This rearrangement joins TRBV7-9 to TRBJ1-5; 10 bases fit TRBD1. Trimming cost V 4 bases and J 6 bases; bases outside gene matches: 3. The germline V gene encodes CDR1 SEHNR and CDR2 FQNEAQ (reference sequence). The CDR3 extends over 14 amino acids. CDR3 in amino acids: CASSSTGGFQPQHF. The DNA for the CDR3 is TGTGCCAGCAGCTCGACAGGGGGCTTTCAGCCCCAGCATTTT. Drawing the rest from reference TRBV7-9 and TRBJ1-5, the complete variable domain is DTGVSQNPRHKITKRGQNVTFRCDPISEHNRLYWYRQTLGQGPEFLTYFQNEAQLEKSRLLSDRFSAERPKGSFSTLEIQRTEQGDSAMYLCASSSTGGFQPQHFGDGTRLSIL.

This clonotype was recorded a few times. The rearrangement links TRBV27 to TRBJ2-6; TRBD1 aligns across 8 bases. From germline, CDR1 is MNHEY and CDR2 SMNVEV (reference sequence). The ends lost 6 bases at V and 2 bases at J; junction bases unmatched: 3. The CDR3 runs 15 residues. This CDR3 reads CASRTTGAGANVLTF. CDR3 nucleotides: TGTGCCAGCAGAACGACAGGGGCTGGGGCCAACGTCCTGACTTTC.

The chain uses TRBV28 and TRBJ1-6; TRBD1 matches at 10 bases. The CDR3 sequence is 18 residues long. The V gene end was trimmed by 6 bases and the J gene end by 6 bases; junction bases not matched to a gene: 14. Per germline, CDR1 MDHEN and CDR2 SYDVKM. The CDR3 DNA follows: TGTGCCAGCAGCAGAAGGGGACAGGGGATATTCGTTAATTCACCCCTCCACTTT. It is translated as CASSRRGQGIFVNSPLHF.

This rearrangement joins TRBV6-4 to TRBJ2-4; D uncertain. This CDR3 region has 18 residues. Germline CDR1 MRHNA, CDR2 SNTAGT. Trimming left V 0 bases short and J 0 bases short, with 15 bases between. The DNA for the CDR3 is TGTGCCAGCAGTGACTCGAAGGCAGACAATCTAGCCAAAAACATTCAGTACTTC. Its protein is CASSDSKADNLAKNIQYF.

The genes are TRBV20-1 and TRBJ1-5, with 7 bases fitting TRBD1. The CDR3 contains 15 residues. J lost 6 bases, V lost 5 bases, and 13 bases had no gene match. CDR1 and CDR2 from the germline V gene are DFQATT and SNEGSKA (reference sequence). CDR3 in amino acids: CSAQSGGAEGQPQHF. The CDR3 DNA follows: TGCAGTGCTCAATCAGGGGGGGCGGAAGGTCAGCCCCAGCATTTT.

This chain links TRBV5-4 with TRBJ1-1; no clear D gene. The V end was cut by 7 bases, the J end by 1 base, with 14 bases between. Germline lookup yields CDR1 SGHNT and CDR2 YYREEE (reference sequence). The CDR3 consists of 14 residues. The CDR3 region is CASERSEKNTEAFF. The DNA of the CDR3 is TGTGCCAGCGAGCGCAGCGAAAAGAACACTGAAGCTTTCTTT.

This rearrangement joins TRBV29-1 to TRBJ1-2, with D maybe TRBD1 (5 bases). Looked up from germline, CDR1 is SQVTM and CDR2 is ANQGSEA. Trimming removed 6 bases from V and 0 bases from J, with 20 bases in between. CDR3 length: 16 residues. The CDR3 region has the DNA TGCAGCGTCCAAAACCGGGACGCTCGGCCTAACTATGGCTACACCTTC. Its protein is CSVQNRDARPNYGYTF.

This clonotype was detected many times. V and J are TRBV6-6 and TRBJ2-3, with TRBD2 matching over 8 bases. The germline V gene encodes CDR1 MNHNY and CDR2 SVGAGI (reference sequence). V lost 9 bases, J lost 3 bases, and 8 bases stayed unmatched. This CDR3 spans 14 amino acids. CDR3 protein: CASFYSGTTDTQYF. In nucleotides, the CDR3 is TGTGCCAGTTTTTATAGCGGGACAACAGATACGCAGTATTTT.

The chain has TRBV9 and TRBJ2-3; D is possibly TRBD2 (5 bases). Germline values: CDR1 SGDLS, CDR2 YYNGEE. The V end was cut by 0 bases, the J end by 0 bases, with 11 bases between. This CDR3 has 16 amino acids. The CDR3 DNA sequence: TGTGCCAGCAGCGTAGCCGGACTCGCGAGCACAGATACGCAGTATTTT. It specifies CASSVAGLASTDTQYF.

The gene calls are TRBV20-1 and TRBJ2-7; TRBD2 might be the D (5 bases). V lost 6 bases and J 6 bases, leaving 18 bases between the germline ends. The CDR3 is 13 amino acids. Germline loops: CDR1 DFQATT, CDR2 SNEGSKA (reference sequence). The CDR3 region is CSAPQVRGSEQYV. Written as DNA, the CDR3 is TGCAGTGCCCCTCAGGTTCGGGGATCCGAGCAGTACGTC.

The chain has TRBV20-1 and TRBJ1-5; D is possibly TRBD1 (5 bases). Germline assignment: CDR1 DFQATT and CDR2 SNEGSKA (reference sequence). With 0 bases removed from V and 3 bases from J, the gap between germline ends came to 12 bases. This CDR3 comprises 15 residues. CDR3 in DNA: TGCAGTGCTAGAGATCGTGACAGATCCAATCAGCCCCAGCATTTT. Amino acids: CSARDRDRSNQPQHF.

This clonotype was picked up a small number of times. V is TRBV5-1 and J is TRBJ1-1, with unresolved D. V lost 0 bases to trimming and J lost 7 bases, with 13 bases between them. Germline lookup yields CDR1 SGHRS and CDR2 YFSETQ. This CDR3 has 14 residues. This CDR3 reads CASSLGTGRHEAFF. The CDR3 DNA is TGCGCCAGCAGCTTGGGAACGGGCAGGCATGAAGCTTTCTTT.

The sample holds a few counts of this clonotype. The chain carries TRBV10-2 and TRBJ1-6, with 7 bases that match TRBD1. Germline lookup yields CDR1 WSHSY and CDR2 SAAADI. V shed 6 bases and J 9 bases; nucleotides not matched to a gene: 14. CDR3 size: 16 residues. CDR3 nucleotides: TGCGCCAGCAGGACTACCGCCGGACAGGTAGTTTCACCCCTCCACTTT. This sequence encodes CASRTTAGQVVSPLHF.

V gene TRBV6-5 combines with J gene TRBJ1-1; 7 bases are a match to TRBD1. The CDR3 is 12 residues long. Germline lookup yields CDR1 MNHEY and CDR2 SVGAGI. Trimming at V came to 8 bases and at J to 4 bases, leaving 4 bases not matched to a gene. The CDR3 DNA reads TGTGCCAGCGGAGGGGGCGGCACTGAAGCTTTCTTT. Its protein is CASGGGGTEAFF.

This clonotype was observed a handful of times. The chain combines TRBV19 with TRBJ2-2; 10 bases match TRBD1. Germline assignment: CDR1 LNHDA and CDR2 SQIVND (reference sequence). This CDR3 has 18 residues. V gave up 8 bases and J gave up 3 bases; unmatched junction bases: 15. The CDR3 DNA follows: TGTGCCAGTTCGGGTGGGACAGGGGCGAAAAGATACACCGGGGAGCTGTTTTTT. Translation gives CASSGGTGAKRYTGELFF.

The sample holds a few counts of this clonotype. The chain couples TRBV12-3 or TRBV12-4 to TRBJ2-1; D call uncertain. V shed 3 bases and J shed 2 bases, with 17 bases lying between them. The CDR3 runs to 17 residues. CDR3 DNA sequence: TGTGCCAGCAGTTTTACCCTTAGCCATAGTGCCTACAATGAGCAGTTCTTC. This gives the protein CASSFTLSHSAYNEQFF.

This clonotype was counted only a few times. The CDR3 nucleotides read TGTGCCAGCAGTCAAGGGGATTTAGGCACTGAAGCTTTCTTT. This codes for CASSQGDLGTEAFF. The J gene is TRBJ1-1, the V gene TRBV28; D possibly corresponds to TRBD1 (5 bases). Germline CDR1 reads MDHEN; CDR2 reads SYDVKM. CDR3 size: 14 residues. V was pared by 5 bases and J by 4 bases, with 14 bases between. Full variable domain (outside the CDR3, taken from reference TRBV28 and TRBJ1-1): DVKVTQSSRYLVKRTGEKVFLECVQDMDHENMFWYRQDPGLGLRLIYFSYDVKMKEKGDIPEGYSVSREKKERFSLILESASTNQTSMYLCASSQGDLGTEAFFGQGTRLTVV.

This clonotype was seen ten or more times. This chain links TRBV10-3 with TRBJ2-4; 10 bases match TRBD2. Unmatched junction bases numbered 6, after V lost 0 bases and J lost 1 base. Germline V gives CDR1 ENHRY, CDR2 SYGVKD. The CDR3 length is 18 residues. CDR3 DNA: TGTGCCATCAGTGAGTCGCCTAGCGGGGGTATGGCCAAAAACATTCAGTACTTC. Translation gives CAISESPSGGMAKNIQYF.

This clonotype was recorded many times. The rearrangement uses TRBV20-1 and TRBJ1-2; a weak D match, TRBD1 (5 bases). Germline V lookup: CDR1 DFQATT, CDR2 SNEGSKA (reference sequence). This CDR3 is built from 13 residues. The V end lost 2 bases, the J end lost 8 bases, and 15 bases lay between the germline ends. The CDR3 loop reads CSARKDGAGGYTF. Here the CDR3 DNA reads TGCAGTGCTAGAAAGGACGGGGCGGGAGGCTACACCTTC.

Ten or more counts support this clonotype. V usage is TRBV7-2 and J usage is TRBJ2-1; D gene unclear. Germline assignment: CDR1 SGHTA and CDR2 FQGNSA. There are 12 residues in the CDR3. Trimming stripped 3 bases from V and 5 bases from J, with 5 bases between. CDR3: CASSFYDNEQFF. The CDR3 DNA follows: TGTGCCAGCAGCTTTTACGACAATGAGCAGTTCTTC.

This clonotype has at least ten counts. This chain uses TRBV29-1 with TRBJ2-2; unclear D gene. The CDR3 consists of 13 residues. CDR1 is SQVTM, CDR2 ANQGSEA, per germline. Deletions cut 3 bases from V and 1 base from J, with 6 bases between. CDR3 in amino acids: CSVDHQNTGELFF. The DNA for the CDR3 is TGCAGCGTTGACCACCAGAACACCGGGGAGCTGTTTTTT.

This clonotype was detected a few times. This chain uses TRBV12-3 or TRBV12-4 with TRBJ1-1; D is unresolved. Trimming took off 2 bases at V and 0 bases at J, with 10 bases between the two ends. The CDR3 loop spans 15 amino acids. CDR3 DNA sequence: TGTGCCAGCAGTTTATTCGTCCGCCTGAACACTGAAGCTTTCTTT. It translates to CASSLFVRLNTEAFF.

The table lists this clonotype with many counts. The CDR3 spells CSVEGNEQFF. CDR3 bases: TGCAGCGTTGAAGGTAATGAGCAGTTCTTC. The chain couples TRBV29-1 to TRBJ2-1; D is ambiguous. The CDR3 consists of 10 residues. CDR1 and CDR2 from the germline V gene are SQVTM and ANQGSEA. Trimming left V 1 base short and J 7 bases short, with 2 bases between.

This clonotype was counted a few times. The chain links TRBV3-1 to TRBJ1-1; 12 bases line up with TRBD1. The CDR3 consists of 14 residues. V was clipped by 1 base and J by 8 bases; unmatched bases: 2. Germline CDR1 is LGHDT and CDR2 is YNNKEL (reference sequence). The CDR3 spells CASSQAGTGGEAFF. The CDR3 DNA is TGTGCCAGCAGCCAAGCCGGGACAGGGGGCGAAGCTTTCTTT.

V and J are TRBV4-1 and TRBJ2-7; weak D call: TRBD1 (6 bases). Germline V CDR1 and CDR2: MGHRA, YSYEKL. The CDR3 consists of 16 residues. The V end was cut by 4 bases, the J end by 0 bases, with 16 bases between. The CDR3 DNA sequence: TGCGCCAGCAGCCCAGCGCCTCGACAGGACTCCTACGAGCAGTACTTC. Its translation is CASSPAPRQDSYEQYF.

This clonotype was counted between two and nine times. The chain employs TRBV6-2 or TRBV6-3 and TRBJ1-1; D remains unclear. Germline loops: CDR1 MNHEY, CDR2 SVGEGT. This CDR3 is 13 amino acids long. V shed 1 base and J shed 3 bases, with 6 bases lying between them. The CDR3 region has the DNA TGTGCCAGCAGTTACTTGGGGTACACTGAAGCTTTCTTT. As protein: CASSYLGYTEAFF.